Listed below are T cell receptor beta chains from one sample, sequenced in a study of vaccination and CD4 T cells after COVID-19. Using its own MiXCR run on the PCR reads, TCRdb lists one record per CDR3 protein. The top ten clones hold approximately 14% of a sample with about 19,000 distinct CDR3 sequences, 38% of them seen once. No antigen is known for these receptors. Source material: cultured CD4+ T cells from blood. The receptors come from a human donor with COVID-19. Both conserved end residues are part of each CDR3. The D gene is left open where the match is weak. The size entry is marked missing in some rows and otherwise reads once, few, many or a size class.

TRBJ1-6,TRBV2,12,few,.,CASSEAGSPLHF,TGTGCCAGCAGTGAAGCAGGTTCACCCCTCCACTTT
TRBJ1-2,TRBV12-3/TRBV12-4,14,.,TRBD1,CASRRGQGNYGYTF,TGTGCCAGCAGACGCGGACAGGGCAACTATGGCTACACCTTC
TRBJ2-3,TRBV7-9,15,few,.,CASSLPRRLGDTQYF,TGTGCCAGCAGCTTACCGCGGCGGCTTGGAGATACGCAGTATTTT
TRBJ1-6,TRBV30,16,.,.,CAWTPGGSSYNSPLHF,TGTGCCTGGACCCCGGGGGGGAGCTCCTATAATTCACCCCTCCACTTT
TRBJ2-7,TRBV12-3/TRBV12-4,15,.,TRBD2,CASSLSGAGGDEQYF,TGTGCCAGCAGTTTGTCTGGCGCGGGGGGGGATGAGCAGTACTTC
TRBJ1-6,TRBV15,16,.,.,CATSRDIAVVDSPLHF,TGTGCCACCAGCAGAGATATAGCCGTCGTTGATTCACCCCTCCACTTT
TRBJ1-1,TRBV28,13,few,.,CASSLIRQVEAFF,TGTGCCAGCAGTTTAATCCGACAAGTTGAAGCTTTCTTT
TRBJ2-7,TRBV18,14,.,.,CASSPGRTTYEQYF,TGTGCCAGCTCCCCAGGCAGGACAACCTACGAGCAGTACTTC
TRBJ2-5,TRBV7-6,13,few,TRBD1,CASSLDRGETQYF,TGTGCTAGCAGCTTGGACAGGGGAGAGACCCAGTACTTC
TRBJ1-6,TRBV5-1,15,.,.,CASSSETDYNSPLHF,TGCGCCAGCAGCTCGGAAACAGACTATAATTCACCCCTCCACTTT
TRBJ1-4,TRBV5-4,15,.,TRBD1,CASSLGGEQVQKLFF,TGTGCCAGCAGCTTAGGGGGCGAGCAAGTCCAAAAACTGTTTTTT
TRBJ2-7,TRBV19,14,.,TRBD1,CASRAQDRDDEQYF,TGTGCCAGTCGCGCCCAAGACAGGGACGACGAGCAGTACTTC
TRBJ2-2,TRBV6-2/TRBV6-3,15,.,.,CASSPRPPNTGELFF,TGTGCCAGCAGTCCGAGACCACCGAACACCGGGGAGCTGTTTTTT
TRBJ1-1,TRBV5-1,14,.,TRBD1,CASSWGQGATEAFF,TGCGCCAGCAGCTGGGGACAGGGAGCCACTGAAGCTTTCTTT
TRBJ2-3,TRBV12-3/TRBV12-4,15,few,.,CASSPWGRSTDTQYF,TGTGCCAGCAGTCCCTGGGGCCGTAGCACAGATACGCAGTATTTT
TRBJ1-5,TRBV10-3,15,.,.,CATEGWRYSNQPQHF,TGTGCCACAGAGGGTTGGAGATATAGCAATCAGCCCCAGCATTTT
TRBJ1-5,TRBV7-8,14,.,.,CASSPRGGNQPQHF,TGTGCCAGCAGCCCACGAGGGGGCAATCAGCCCCAGCATTTT
TRBJ1-5,TRBV20-1,14,.,.,CSPGEVIGNQPQHF,TGCAGTCCAGGGGAGGTCATAGGCAATCAGCCCCAGCATTTT
TRBJ1-5,TRBV30,15,.,.,CAWRTSGHSNQPQHF,TGTGCCTGGAGGACGTCAGGCCATAGCAATCAGCCCCAGCATTTT
TRBJ2-2,TRBV7-2,16,.,TRBD2,CASSDRLAGRSGELFF,TGTGCCAGCAGCGACAGACTAGCGGGGAGGTCCGGGGAGCTGTTTTTT